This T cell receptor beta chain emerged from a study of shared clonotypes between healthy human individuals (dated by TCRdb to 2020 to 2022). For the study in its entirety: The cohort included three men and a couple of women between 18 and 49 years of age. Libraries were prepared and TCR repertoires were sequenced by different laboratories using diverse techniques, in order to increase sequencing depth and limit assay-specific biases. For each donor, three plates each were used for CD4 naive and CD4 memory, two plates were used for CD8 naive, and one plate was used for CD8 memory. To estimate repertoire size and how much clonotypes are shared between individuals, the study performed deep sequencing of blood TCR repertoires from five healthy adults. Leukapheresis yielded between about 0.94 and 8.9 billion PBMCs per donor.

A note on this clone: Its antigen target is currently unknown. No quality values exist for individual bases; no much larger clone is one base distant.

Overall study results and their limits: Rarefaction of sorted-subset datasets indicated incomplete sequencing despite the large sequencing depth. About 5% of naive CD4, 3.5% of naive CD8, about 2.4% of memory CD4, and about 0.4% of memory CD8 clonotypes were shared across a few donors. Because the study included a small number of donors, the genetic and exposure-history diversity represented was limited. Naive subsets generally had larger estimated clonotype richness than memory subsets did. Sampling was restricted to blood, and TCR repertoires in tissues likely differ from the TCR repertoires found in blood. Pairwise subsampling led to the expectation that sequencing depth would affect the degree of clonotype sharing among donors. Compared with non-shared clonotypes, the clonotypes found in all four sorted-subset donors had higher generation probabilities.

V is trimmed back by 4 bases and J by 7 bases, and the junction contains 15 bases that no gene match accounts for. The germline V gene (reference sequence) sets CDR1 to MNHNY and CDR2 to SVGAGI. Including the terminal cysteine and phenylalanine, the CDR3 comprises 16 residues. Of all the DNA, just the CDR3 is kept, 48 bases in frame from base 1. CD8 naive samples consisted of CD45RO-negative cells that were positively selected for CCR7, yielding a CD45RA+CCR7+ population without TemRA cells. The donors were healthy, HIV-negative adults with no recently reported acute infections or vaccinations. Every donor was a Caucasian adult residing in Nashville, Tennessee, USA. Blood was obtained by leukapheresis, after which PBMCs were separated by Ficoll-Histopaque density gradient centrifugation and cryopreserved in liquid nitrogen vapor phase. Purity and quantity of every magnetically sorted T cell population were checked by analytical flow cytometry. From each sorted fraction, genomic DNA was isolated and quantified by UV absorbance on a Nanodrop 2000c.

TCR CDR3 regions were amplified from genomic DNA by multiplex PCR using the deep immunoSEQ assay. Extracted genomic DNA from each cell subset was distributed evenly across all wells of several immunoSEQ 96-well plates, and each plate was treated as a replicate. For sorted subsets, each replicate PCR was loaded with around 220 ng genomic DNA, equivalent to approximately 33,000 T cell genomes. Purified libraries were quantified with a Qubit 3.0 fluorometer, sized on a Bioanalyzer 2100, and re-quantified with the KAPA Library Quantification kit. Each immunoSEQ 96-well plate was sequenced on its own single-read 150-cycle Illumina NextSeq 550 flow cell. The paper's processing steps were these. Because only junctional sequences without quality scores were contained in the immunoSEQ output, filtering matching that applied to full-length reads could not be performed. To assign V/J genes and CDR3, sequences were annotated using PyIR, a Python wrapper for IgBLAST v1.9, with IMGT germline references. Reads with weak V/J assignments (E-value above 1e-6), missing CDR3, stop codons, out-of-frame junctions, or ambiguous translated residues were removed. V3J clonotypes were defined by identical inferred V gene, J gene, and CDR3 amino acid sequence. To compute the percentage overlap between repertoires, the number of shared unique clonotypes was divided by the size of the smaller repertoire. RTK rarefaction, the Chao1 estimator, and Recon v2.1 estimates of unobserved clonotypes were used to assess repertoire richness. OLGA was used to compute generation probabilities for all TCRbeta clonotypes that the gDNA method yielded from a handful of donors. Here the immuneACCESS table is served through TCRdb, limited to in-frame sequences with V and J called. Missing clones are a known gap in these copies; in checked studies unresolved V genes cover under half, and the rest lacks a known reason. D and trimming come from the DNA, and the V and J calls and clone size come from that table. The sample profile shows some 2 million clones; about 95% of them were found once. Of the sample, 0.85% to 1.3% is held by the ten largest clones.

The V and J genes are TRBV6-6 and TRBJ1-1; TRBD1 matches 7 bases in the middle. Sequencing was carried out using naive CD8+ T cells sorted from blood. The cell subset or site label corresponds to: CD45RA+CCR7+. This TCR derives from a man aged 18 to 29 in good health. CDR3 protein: CASSSPDREFRVEAFF. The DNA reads TGTGCCAGCAGTTCCCCTGACAGGGAGTTTAGGGTTGAAGCTTTCTTT.